This TCR beta chain is from a study of cytomegalovirus exposure and HLA in healthy donors. Overall study findings and caveats: Another analysis was done later, and it associated 15,000 or so TCR beta sequences with HLA alleles at 0.05 false discovery rate. Earlier analysis found most TCR beta V segments productive about 87% or about 30% of the time. Common viral pathogens were later found to be apparently linked to several of the most significant clusters.

The V end was cut by 6 bases, the J end by 11 bases, with 11 bases between. The CDR3 extends over 10 amino acids. CDR1 and CDR2 from the germline V gene are DFQATT and SNEGSKA (reference sequence). This clone showed up just once. What it binds is not known. The donors comprised healthy bone marrow donors. PCR primers comprised 60 Vbeta and 13 Jbeta primers. Generated by immunoSEQ multiplex PCR, the TCRdb table keeps only in-frame clones and is missing some. The sample has roughly 160,000 clones; around 81% are singletons. Specimen: PBMCs. The sequence came from a woman aged 45-59 years in good health and CMV-seronegative. This rearrangement joins TRBV20-1 to TRBJ2-1; D possibly corresponds to TRBD1 (6 bases). The CDR3 DNA reads TGCAGTGCGGGCGGACAGAAGCAGTTCTTC. It codes for CSAGGQKQFF.